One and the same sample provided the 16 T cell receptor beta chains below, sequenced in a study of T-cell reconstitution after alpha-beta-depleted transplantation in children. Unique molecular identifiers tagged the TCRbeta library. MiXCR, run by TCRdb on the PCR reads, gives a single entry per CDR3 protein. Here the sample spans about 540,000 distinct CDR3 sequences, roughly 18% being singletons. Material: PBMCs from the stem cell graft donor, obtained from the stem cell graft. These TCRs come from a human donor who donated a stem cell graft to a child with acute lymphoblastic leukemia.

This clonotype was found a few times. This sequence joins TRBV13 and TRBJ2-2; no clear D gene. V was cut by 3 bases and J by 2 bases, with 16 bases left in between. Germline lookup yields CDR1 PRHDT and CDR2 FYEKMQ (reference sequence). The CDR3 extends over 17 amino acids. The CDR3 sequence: CASSFIGSNSNTGELFF. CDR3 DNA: TGTGCCAGCAGCTTCATAGGGTCCAACTCTAACACCGGGGAGCTGTTTTTT.

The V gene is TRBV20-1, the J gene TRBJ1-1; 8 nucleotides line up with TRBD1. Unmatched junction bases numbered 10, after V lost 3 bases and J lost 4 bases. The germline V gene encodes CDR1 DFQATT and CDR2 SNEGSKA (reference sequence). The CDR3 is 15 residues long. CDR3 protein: CSARKDRGGFTEAFF. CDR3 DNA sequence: TGCAGTGCTAGGAAAGACAGGGGTGGGTTCACTGAAGCTTTCTTT.

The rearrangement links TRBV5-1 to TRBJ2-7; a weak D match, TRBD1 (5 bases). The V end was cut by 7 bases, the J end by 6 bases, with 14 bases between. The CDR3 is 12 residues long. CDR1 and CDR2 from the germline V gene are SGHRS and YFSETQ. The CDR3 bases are TGCGCCAGCGCTACCCAGGGAAGCGAGCAGTACTTC. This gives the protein CASATQGSEQYF.

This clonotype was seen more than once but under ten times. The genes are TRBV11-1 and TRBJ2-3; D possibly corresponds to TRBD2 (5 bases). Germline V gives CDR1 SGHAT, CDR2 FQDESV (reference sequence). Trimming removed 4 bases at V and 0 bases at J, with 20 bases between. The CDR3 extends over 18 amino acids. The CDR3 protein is CASSSTRTGIGSTDTQYF. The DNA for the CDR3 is TGTGCCAGCAGCTCCACCCGAACGGGGATTGGCAGCACAGATACGCAGTATTTT. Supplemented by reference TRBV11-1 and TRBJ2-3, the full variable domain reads EAEVAQSPRYKITEKSQAVAFWCDPISGHATLYWYRQILGQGPELLVQFQDESVVDDSQLPKDRFSAERLKGVDSTLKIQPAELGDSAMYLCASSSTRTGIGSTDTQYFGPGTRLTVL.

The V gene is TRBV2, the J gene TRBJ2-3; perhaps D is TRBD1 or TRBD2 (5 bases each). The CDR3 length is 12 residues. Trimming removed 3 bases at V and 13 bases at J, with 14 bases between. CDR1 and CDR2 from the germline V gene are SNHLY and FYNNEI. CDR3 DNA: TGTGCCAGCAGTGAGGTTGGGGGTTCGGAGTATTTT. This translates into CASSEVGGSEYF.

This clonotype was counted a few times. The CDR3 DNA sequence: TGTGCCAGCAGCTTGCAGCTAGCGAAGGAGACCCAGTACTTC. This translates into CASSLQLAKETQYF. The V and J genes are TRBV5-6 and TRBJ2-5; tentatively, D is TRBD2 (6 bases). Trimming cost V 1 base and J 5 bases, with 12 bases left between them. CDR3 size: 14 residues. CDR1 SGHDT and CDR2 YYEEEE come from the germline V gene.

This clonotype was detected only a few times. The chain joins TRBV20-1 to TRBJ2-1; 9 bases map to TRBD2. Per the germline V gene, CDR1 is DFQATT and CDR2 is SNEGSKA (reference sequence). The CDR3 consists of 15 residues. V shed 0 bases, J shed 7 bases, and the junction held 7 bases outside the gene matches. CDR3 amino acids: CSARDGTSPGNEQFF. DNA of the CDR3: TGCAGTGCTAGAGATGGGACTAGCCCAGGGAATGAGCAGTTCTTC.

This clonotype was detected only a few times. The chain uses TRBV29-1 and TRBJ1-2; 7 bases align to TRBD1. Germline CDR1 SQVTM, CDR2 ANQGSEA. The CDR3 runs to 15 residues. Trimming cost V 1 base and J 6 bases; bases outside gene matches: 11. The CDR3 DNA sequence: TGCAGCGTTGAAGGGACAGGTCCAATTCGGGATGGCTACACCTTC. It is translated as CSVEGTGPIRDGYTF.

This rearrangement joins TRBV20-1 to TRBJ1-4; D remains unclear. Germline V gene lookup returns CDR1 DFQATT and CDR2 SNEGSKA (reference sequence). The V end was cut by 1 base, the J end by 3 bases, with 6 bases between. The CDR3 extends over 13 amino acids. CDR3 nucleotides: TGCAGTGCTAGAGTGGGATCTAATGAAAAACTGTTTTTT. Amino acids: CSARVGSNEKLFF.

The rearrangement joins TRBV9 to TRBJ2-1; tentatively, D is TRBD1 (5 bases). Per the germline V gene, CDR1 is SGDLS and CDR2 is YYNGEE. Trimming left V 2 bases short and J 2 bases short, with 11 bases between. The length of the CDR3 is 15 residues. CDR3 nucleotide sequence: TGTGCCAGCAGCGTGTCAGGGCAGACCTACAATGAGCAGTTCTTC. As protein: CASSVSGQTYNEQFF.

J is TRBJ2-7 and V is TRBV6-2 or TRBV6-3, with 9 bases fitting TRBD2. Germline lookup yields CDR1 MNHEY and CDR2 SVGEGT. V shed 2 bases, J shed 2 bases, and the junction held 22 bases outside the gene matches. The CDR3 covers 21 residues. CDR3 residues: CASSYEGTSLLGSLIPYEQYF. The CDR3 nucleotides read TGTGCCAGCAGTTACGAAGGGACTAGCCTCCTGGGGTCACTGATTCCCTACGAGCAGTACTTC.

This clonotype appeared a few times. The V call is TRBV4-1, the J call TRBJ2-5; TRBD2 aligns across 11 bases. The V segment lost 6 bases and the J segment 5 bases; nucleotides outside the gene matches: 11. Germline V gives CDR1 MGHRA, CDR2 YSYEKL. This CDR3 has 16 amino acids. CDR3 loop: CASSPLLAGVGETQYF. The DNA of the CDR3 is TGCGCCAGCAGTCCCCTACTAGCGGGAGTGGGGGAGACCCAGTACTTC.

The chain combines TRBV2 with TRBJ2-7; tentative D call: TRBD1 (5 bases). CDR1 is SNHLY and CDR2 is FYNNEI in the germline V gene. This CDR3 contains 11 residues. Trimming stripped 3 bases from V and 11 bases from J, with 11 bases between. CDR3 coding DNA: TGTGCCAGCAGTGACTTGGGGCTCGAGTACTTC. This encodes CASSDLGLEYF.

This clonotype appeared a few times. CDR3 sequence reads: CASSPGGSGFYNEQFF. DNA for the CDR3: TGCGCCAGCAGCCCGGGGGGTAGCGGGTTCTACAATGAGCAGTTCTTC. J is TRBJ2-1 and V is TRBV5-1; TRBD2 aligns across 7 bases. The V and J ends lost 4 bases and 3 bases, in that order; junction bases with no gene match: 10. The CDR3 is 16 residues long. Germline CDR1 is SGHRS and CDR2 is YFSETQ.

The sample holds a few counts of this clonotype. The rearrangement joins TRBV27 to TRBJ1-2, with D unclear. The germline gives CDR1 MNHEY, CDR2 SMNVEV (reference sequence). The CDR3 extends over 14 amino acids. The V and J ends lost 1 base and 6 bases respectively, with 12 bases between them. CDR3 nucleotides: TGTGCCAGCAGTTTATGGCGGGAGCACCATGGCTACACCTTC. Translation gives CASSLWREHHGYTF.

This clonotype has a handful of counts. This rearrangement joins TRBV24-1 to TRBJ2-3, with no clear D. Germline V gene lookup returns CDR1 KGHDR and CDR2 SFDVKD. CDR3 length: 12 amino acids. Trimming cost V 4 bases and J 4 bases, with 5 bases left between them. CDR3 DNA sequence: TGTGCCACCAGTGACCGCTCAGATACGCAGTATTTT. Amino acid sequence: CATSDRSDTQYF.